The present T cell receptor beta chain was sequenced within a study of shared clonotypes between healthy human individuals. This clone was seen only once. Germline V lookup: CDR1 SGDLS, CDR2 YYNGEE. This CDR3 contains 18 residues. Trimming removed 3 bases from V and 5 bases from J; junction bases left unmatched: 16. Libraries were prepared by immunoSEQ multiplex PCR; TCRdb keeps only in-frame clonotypes and omits some of them. The sample records a few million clones, roughly 92% being singletons. The source of this sequence is a man between 18 and 29 years old in good health. Some clones in this sample may be carry-over from other donors' samples. The sample comprised naive CD4+ T cells from PBMCs. Subset defined: CD45RA+ positively selected. V and J are TRBV9 and TRBJ2-1; 8 positions agree with TRBD2. In DNA, the CDR3 is TGTGCCAGCAGCGAGACCCCGTTGGACAGCGGGGGAAACAATGAGCAGTTCTTC. Its translation: CASSETPLDSGGNNEQFF.